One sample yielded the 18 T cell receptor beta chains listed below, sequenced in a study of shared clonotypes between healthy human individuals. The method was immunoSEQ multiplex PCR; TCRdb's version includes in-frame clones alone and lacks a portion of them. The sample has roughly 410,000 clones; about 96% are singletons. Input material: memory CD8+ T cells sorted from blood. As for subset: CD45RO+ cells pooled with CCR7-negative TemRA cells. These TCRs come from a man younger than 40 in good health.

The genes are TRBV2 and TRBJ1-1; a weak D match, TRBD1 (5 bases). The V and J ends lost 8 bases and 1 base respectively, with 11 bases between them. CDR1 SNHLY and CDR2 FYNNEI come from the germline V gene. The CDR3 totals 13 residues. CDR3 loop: CASLRDRNTEAFF. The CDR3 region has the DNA TGTGCCAGCCTTAGAGACAGGAACACTGAAGCTTTCTTT. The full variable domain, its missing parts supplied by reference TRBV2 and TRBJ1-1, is EPEVTQTPSHQVTQMGQEVILRCVPISNHLYFYWYRQILGQKVEFLVSFYNNEISEKSEIFDDQFSVERPDGSNFTLKIRSTKLEDSAMYFCASLRDRNTEAFFGQGTRLTVV.

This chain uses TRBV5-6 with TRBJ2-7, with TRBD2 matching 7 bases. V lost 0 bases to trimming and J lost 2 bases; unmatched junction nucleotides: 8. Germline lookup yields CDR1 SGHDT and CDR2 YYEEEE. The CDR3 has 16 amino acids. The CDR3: CASSLEAAGTAYEQYF. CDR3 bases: TGTGCCAGCAGCTTGGAGGCAGCGGGGACCGCCTACGAGCAGTACTTC.

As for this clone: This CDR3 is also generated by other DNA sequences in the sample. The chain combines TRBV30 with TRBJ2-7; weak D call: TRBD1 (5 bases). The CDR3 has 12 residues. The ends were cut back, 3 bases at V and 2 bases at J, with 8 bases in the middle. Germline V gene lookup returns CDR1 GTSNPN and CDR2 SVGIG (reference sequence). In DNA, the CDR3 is TGTGCCTGGAGAACAGGTCCCTACGAGCAGTACTTC. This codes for CAWRTGPYEQYF.

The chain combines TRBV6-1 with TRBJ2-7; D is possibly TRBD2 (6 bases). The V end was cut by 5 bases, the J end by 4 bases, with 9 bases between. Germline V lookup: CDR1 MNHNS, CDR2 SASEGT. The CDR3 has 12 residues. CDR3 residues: CASSPEGYEQYF. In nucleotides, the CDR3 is TGTGCCAGCAGTCCGGAGGGTTACGAGCAGTACTTC.

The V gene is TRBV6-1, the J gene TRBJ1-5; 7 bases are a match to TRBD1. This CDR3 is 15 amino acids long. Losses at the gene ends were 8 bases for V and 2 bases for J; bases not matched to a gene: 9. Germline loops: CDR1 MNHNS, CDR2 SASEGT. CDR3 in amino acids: CASRRFGQGNQPQHF. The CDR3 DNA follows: TGTGCCAGCCGCCGCTTTGGACAGGGCAATCAGCCCCAGCATTTT.

The CDR3 coding sequence is TGTGCCAGCCGAGTCCGGGACCTCAACAATGAGCAGTTCTTC. Amino acid sequence: CASRVRDLNNEQFF. The chain couples TRBV5-4 to TRBJ2-1; either TRBD1 or TRBD2 may supply D (5 bases each). Trimming shortened V by 7 bases and J by 5 bases, and 16 bases separated the two germline ends. CDR1 is SGHNT, CDR2 YYREEE, per germline (reference sequence). CDR3 size: 14 residues.

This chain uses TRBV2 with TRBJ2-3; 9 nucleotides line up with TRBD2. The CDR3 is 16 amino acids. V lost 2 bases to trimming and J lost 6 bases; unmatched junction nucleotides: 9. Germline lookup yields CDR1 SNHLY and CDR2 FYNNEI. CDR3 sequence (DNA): TGTGCCAGCAGTGAATTCCGAGCGGGAGGCCCCGATACGCAGTATTTT. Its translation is CASSEFRAGGPDTQYF.

The CDR3 DNA sequence: TGTGCCTGGAGTGTTTCAGGGCCGAATGAGCAGTTCTTC. Translation gives CAWSVSGPNEQFF. The chain carries TRBV30 and TRBJ2-1; D possibly corresponds to TRBD1 (5 bases). CDR1 and CDR2 (germline): GTSNPN, SVGIG (reference sequence). This CDR3 has 13 residues. V was clipped by 0 bases and J by 7 bases, with 10 bases between them.

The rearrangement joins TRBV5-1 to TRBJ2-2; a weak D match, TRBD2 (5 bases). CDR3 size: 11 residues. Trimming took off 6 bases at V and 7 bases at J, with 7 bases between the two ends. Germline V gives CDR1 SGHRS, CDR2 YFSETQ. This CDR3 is CASTGDGELFF. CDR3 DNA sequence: TGCGCCAGCACCGGGGACGGGGAGCTGTTTTTT.

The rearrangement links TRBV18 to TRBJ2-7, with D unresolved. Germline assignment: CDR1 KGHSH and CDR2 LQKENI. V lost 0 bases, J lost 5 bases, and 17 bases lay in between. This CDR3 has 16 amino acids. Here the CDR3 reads CASSPPAVSVSHEQYF. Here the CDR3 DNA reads TGTGCCAGCTCACCACCGGCCGTCTCTGTATCTCACGAGCAGTACTTC.

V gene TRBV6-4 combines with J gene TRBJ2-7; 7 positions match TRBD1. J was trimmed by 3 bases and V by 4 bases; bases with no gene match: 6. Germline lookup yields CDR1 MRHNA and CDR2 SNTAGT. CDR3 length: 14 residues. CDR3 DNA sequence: TGTGCCAGCAGTGCGACAGGGATGTGCTACGAGCAGTACTTC. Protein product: CASSATGMCYEQYF.

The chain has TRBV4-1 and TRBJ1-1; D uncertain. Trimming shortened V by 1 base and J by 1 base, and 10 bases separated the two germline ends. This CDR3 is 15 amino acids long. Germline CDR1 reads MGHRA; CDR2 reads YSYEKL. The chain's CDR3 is CASSQGTGENTEAFF. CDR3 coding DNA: TGCGCCAGCAGCCAAGGAACGGGCGAGAACACTGAAGCTTTCTTT.

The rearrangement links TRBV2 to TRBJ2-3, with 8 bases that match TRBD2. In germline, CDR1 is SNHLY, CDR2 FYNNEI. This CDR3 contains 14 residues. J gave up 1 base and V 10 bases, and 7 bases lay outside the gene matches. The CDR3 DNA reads TGTGCCACCCAGACGACTAGCGGCACAGATACGCAGTATTTT. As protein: CATQTTSGTDTQYF.

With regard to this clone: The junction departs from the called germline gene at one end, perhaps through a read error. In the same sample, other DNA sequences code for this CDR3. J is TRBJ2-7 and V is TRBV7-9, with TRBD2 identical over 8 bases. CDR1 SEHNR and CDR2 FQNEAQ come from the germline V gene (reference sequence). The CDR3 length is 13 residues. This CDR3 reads CASSLAGSYEQYF. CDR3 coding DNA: TGTGCCAGCAGCCTAGCGGGCTCCTACGAGCAGTACTTC.

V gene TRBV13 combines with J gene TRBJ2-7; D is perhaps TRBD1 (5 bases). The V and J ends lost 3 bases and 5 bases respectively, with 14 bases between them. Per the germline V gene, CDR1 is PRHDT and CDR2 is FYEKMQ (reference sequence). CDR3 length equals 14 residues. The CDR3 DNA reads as TGTGCCAGCAGCTTGGAAGGGGCTTATCACGAGCAGTACTTC. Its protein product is CASSLEGAYHEQYF.

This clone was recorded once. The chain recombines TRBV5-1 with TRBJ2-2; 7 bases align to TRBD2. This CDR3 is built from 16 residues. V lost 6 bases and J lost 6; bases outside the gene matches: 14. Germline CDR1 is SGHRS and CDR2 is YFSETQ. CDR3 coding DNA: TGCGCCAGCACCATTGCTAGCGGAGGATGGGCCGGGGAGCTGTTTTTT. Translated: CASTIASGGWAGELFF.

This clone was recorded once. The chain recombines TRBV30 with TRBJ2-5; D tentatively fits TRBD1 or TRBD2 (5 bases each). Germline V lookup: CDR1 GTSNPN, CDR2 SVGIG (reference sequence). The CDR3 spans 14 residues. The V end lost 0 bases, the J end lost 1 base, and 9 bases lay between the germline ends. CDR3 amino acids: CAWSVGEPQETQYF. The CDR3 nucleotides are TGTGCCTGGAGTGTGGGGGAGCCCCAAGAGACCCAGTACTTC.

The DNA of the CDR3 is TGTGCCGTAAACAGGGGAAGCTACGAGCAGTACTTC. Encoded protein: CAVNRGSYEQYF. V gene TRBV30 combines with J gene TRBJ2-7; 7 bases match TRBD1. CDR3 length: 12 amino acids. With 8 bases clipped from V and 3 bases from J, the junction kept 7 bases outside the gene matches. Germline CDR1 reads GTSNPN; CDR2 reads SVGIG (reference sequence).